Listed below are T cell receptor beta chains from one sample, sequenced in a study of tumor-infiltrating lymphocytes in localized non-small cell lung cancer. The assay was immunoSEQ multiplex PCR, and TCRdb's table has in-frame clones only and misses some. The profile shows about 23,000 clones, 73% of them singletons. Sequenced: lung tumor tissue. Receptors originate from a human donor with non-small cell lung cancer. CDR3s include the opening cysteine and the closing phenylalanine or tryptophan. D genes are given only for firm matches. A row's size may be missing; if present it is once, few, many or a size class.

cdr3_nt: TGTGCCAGCAGTCCTCGGGACACCGGGGTACATGGCTACACCTTC; cdr3_aa: CASSPRDTGVHGYTF; v_call: TRBV7-2; d_call: .; clone_size: .; j_call: TRBJ1-2
cdr3_nt: TGTGCCAGCAGTTTGGACAGGGCGTCTGAAGCTTTCTTT; cdr3_aa: CASSLDRASEAFF; v_call: TRBV6-1; d_call: TRBD1; clone_size: .; j_call: TRBJ1-1
cdr3_nt: TGTGCCAGCAGCCAAAGCGGACTCGGATCTCAAGAGACCCAGTACTTC; cdr3_aa: CASSQSGLGSQETQYF; v_call: TRBV7-7; d_call: .; clone_size: .; j_call: TRBJ2-5
cdr3_nt: TGTGCCAGCAGCTTAGCTGGAAACACCATATATTTT; cdr3_aa: CASSLAGNTIYF; v_call: TRBV11-2; d_call: .; clone_size: few; j_call: TRBJ1-3
cdr3_nt: TGTGCCAGCAGCTTCGGTGAGGCACAAGAAGCTTTCTTT; cdr3_aa: CASSFGEAQEAFF; v_call: TRBV7-8; d_call: .; clone_size: .; j_call: TRBJ1-1
cdr3_nt: TGCGCCAGCAGCTTGTCTCCTCAGGCGGAGCAGTACTTC; cdr3_aa: CASSLSPQAEQYF; v_call: TRBV5-1; d_call: .; clone_size: once; j_call: TRBJ2-7
cdr3_nt: TGTGCCAGCAGAAAGGGACACTCCTACGAGCAGTACTTC; cdr3_aa: CASRKGHSYEQYF; v_call: TRBV5-6; d_call: .; clone_size: .; j_call: TRBJ2-7
cdr3_nt: TGCAGCGAAACTCAGGGGACCTATGGCTACACCTTC; cdr3_aa: CSETQGTYGYTF; v_call: TRBV29-1; d_call: .; clone_size: .; j_call: TRBJ1-2
cdr3_nt: TGTGCCAGCAGCCCTAACTGGGGCGGGGAGCAGTACTTC; cdr3_aa: CASSPNWGGEQYF; v_call: TRBV7-2; d_call: .; clone_size: .; j_call: TRBJ2-7
cdr3_nt: TGTGCCATCAACCCAAGGGGCTTAAAGCAGTTCTTC; cdr3_aa: CAINPRGLKQFF; v_call: TRBV10-3; d_call: .; clone_size: .; j_call: TRBJ2-1
cdr3_nt: TGTGCCAGCAGCTTAGGGCGGGGGGCAGCCGAGACCCAGTACTTC; cdr3_aa: CASSLGRGAAETQYF; v_call: TRBV7-7; d_call: TRBD2; clone_size: .; j_call: TRBJ2-5
cdr3_nt: TGTGCCAGCAGCCAAGAGGGCCGGCAGGTGCGCTTC; cdr3_aa: CASSQEGRQVRF; v_call: TRBV14; d_call: .; clone_size: .; j_call: TRBJ2-7
cdr3_nt: TGTGCCAGCAGTGAATCGGCCCGGGGGGGTCTGGGGGATACGCAGTATTTT; cdr3_aa: CASSESARGGLGDTQYF; v_call: TRBV25-1; d_call: TRBD2; clone_size: .; j_call: TRBJ2-3
cdr3_nt: TGTGCCAGCAGCTACAGGGCCCCCGGGGAGCTGTTTTTT; cdr3_aa: CASSYRAPGELFF; v_call: TRBV14; d_call: .; clone_size: .; j_call: TRBJ2-2
cdr3_nt: TGTGCCAGCAGCTCGGGACAGGGGAAGGGGCCTGGAAACACCATATATTTT; cdr3_aa: CASSSGQGKGPGNTIYF; v_call: TRBV7-6; d_call: TRBD1; clone_size: .; j_call: TRBJ1-3
cdr3_nt: TGTGCCAGCTCACCAACGAGGGGCAGCACAGATACGCAGTATTTT; cdr3_aa: CASSPTRGSTDTQYF; v_call: TRBV18; d_call: .; clone_size: .; j_call: TRBJ2-3
cdr3_nt: TGTGCCAGCAGCTTTCGCGGGGGGGATTACAATGAGCAGTTCTTC; cdr3_aa: CASSFRGGDYNEQFF; v_call: TRBV11-3; d_call: TRBD2; clone_size: .; j_call: TRBJ2-1
cdr3_nt: TGTGCCAGCAGCTTAGAGGGACTAGGAGGCTACACCTTC; cdr3_aa: CASSLEGLGGYTF; v_call: TRBV7-9; d_call: .; clone_size: .; j_call: TRBJ1-2
cdr3_nt: TGTGCCAGCTCACTTGAGCGGGGGGGCCCCTACGAGCAGTACTTC; cdr3_aa: CASSLERGGPYEQYF; v_call: TRBV18; d_call: TRBD2; clone_size: .; j_call: TRBJ2-7
cdr3_nt: TGTGCCAGCAGCTTAGGGACAGGGGAGATGGAGCAGTACTTC; cdr3_aa: CASSLGTGEMEQYF; v_call: TRBV7-6; d_call: TRBD1; clone_size: .; j_call: TRBJ2-7
cdr3_nt: TGCGCCAGCAGCCAAGCCGGGGGGACAGGAGAGAGCTATGGCTACACCTTC; cdr3_aa: CASSQAGGTGESYGYTF; v_call: TRBV4-3; d_call: TRBD1; clone_size: .; j_call: TRBJ1-2
cdr3_nt: TGTGCCAGCAGTGACTTGGGACAGGGCCCCTATGGCTACACCTTC; cdr3_aa: CASSDLGQGPYGYTF; v_call: TRBV6-4; d_call: TRBD1; clone_size: .; j_call: TRBJ1-2
cdr3_nt: TGTGCCAGCAGCTCAGCCCCAACCCAACAGCCCCAGCATTTT; cdr3_aa: CASSSAPTQQPQHF; v_call: TRBV5-5; d_call: .; clone_size: .; j_call: TRBJ1-5
cdr3_nt: TGCGCCAGCAGCCCCGTACAGGGGGCCGGGGAGCTGTTTTTT; cdr3_aa: CASSPVQGAGELFF; v_call: TRBV5-1; d_call: TRBD1; clone_size: .; j_call: TRBJ2-2
cdr3_nt: TGTGCCAGCAGCTTAGAGGGAGGGCGGCTTGGCTACACCTTC; cdr3_aa: CASSLEGGRLGYTF; v_call: TRBV7-2; d_call: .; clone_size: .; j_call: TRBJ1-2
cdr3_nt: TGCGCCAGCAGCCGAGCACCTACAGCACCGGGACCACTTAACACCGGGGAGCTGTTTTTT; cdr3_aa: CASSRAPTAPGPLNTGELFF; v_call: TRBV5-1; d_call: .; clone_size: .; j_call: TRBJ2-2
cdr3_nt: TGTGCCTGGGCCCAGGGACTAGATGGCATTCAGTACTTC; cdr3_aa: CAWAQGLDGIQYF; v_call: TRBV30; d_call: TRBD2; clone_size: .; j_call: TRBJ2-4
cdr3_nt: TGTGCCAGTAGTACACAGGGCGCCGGGGAGCTGTTTTTT; cdr3_aa: CASSTQGAGELFF; v_call: TRBV19; d_call: .; clone_size: large; j_call: TRBJ2-2
cdr3_nt: TGTGCCAGCAGCTTCCAGGGCGGCTCCTACGAGCAGTACTTC; cdr3_aa: CASSFQGGSYEQYF; v_call: TRBV5-5; d_call: .; clone_size: .; j_call: TRBJ2-7
cdr3_nt: TGTGCCAGCAGCTTGGAATATAGCAATCAGCCCCAGCATTTT; cdr3_aa: CASSLEYSNQPQHF; v_call: TRBV7-2; d_call: .; clone_size: .; j_call: TRBJ1-5
cdr3_nt: TGCGCCAGCAGCTTGGGGGGACAGGGGAGCAACGAGCAGTACTTC; cdr3_aa: CASSLGGQGSNEQYF; v_call: TRBV5-1; d_call: TRBD1; clone_size: .; j_call: TRBJ2-7
cdr3_nt: TGTGCCAGCAGTGATCTTACCGGGACAGGGAGTTCACCCCTCCACTTT; cdr3_aa: CASSDLTGTGSSPLHF; v_call: TRBV6-1; d_call: TRBD1; clone_size: .; j_call: TRBJ1-6
cdr3_nt: TGCGCCAGCATGAAAGATACAGGGAAACACCGGGGAGCTGTTTTT; cdr3_aa: CASMKDTGKHRGAVF; v_call: TRBV5-1; d_call: .; clone_size: once; j_call: TRBJ2-2
cdr3_nt: TGTGCCAGCACCCGGACAAAGAACACTGAAGCTTTCTTT; cdr3_aa: CASTRTKNTEAFF; v_call: TRBV6-6; d_call: .; clone_size: .; j_call: TRBJ1-1
cdr3_nt: TGTGCCAGCTCACTGAGTCGAAGCACAGATACGCAGTATTTT; cdr3_aa: CASSLSRSTDTQYF; v_call: TRBV18; d_call: .; clone_size: once; j_call: TRBJ2-3
cdr3_nt: TGCGCCAGCAGTGAGGCTCTAGCGGGGGCACTGGCTGTGGGAGAGACCCAGTACTTC; cdr3_aa: CASSEALAGALAVGETQYF; v_call: TRBV10-2; d_call: TRBD2; clone_size: .; j_call: TRBJ2-5
cdr3_nt: TGTGCCAGCAGGGGACAGCCGAACACTGAAGCTTTCTTT; cdr3_aa: CASRGQPNTEAFF; v_call: TRBV2; d_call: TRBD1; clone_size: .; j_call: TRBJ1-1
cdr3_nt: TGTGCCAGCAGCCGGGACAACTATGGCTACACCTTC; cdr3_aa: CASSRDNYGYTF; v_call: TRBV5-4; d_call: .; clone_size: .; j_call: TRBJ1-2
cdr3_nt: TGTGCCATCAACCCGGGACAGGGGTACCCCGGGGAGCTGTTTTTT; cdr3_aa: CAINPGQGYPGELFF; v_call: TRBV10-3; d_call: TRBD1; clone_size: few; j_call: TRBJ2-2
cdr3_nt: TGTGCCAGCAGCCATAATACGGGACCACAGAACACCGGGGAGCTGTTTTTT; cdr3_aa: CASSHNTGPQNTGELFF; v_call: TRBV14; d_call: .; clone_size: .; j_call: TRBJ2-2
cdr3_nt: TGTGCCAGCAGCTTAAAGGACTGGTTCAATCAGCCCCAGCATTTT; cdr3_aa: CASSLKDWFNQPQHF; v_call: TRBV7-8; d_call: .; clone_size: .; j_call: TRBJ1-5
cdr3_nt: TGTGCCAGCAGCTTGGGGAGACAGGGCTTTGGCTACACCTTC; cdr3_aa: CASSLGRQGFGYTF; v_call: TRBV5-6; d_call: TRBD1; clone_size: .; j_call: TRBJ1-2
cdr3_nt: TGTGCCAGCAGCTCCCGTTTGAACCATGGCTACACCTTC; cdr3_aa: CASSSRLNHGYTF; v_call: TRBV7-2; d_call: .; clone_size: few; j_call: TRBJ1-2
cdr3_nt: TGTGCCTGGACGAGGGGGCAACTGGACACTGAAGCTTTCTTT; cdr3_aa: CAWTRGQLDTEAFF; v_call: TRBV30; d_call: TRBD1; clone_size: few; j_call: TRBJ1-1
cdr3_nt: TGTGCCAGCGGCCAGGAGAGCTCCTACGAGCAGTACTTC; cdr3_aa: CASGQESSYEQYF; v_call: TRBV7-6; d_call: .; clone_size: few; j_call: TRBJ2-7
cdr3_nt: TGTGCCAGCAGCTTAGTTGGGACAGCCTACGAGCAGTACTTC; cdr3_aa: CASSLVGTAYEQYF; v_call: TRBV11-2; d_call: TRBD1; clone_size: .; j_call: TRBJ2-7
cdr3_nt: TGTGCCAGCTCCGAAGACCGGCAGGGGACCCAGTACTTC; cdr3_aa: CASSEDRQGTQYF; v_call: TRBV18; d_call: .; clone_size: .; j_call: TRBJ2-5
cdr3_nt: TGTGCCATCAGTGTCCAGTTTAGATCCAGCGAGCAGTACTTC; cdr3_aa: CAISVQFRSSEQYF; v_call: TRBV10-3; d_call: .; clone_size: .; j_call: TRBJ2-7
cdr3_nt: TGTGCCAGCAGTGAAGCTGGCTACGAGCAGTACTTC; cdr3_aa: CASSEAGYEQYF; v_call: TRBV6-1; d_call: .; clone_size: .; j_call: TRBJ2-7
cdr3_nt: TGCGCCAGCAGCTTGGGAGGGTATGGCTACACCTTC; cdr3_aa: CASSLGGYGYTF; v_call: TRBV5-1; d_call: .; clone_size: .; j_call: TRBJ1-2
cdr3_nt: TGTGCCAGCAGTACTAGGGGGAATGTCTACAATGAGCAGTTCTTC; cdr3_aa: CASSTRGNVYNEQFF; v_call: TRBV14; d_call: .; clone_size: .; j_call: TRBJ2-1
cdr3_nt: TGCAGCGTTGCGGCGTACTTAGAAGCTTTCTTT; cdr3_aa: CSVAAYLEAFF; v_call: TRBV29-1; d_call: .; clone_size: .; j_call: TRBJ1-1
cdr3_nt: TGCGCCAGCAGCCAAGATCCGCAGGGCAATCAGCCCCAGCATTTT; cdr3_aa: CASSQDPQGNQPQHF; v_call: TRBV4-1; d_call: .; clone_size: .; j_call: TRBJ1-5
cdr3_nt: TGCGCCAGCAGCTTGTATGCCGGGACAGGGGACTATGGCTACACCTTC; cdr3_aa: CASSLYAGTGDYGYTF; v_call: TRBV5-1; d_call: TRBD1; clone_size: .; j_call: TRBJ1-2
cdr3_nt: TGCGCCAGCAGCTTGGACAGAGAAGAGACCCAGTACTTC; cdr3_aa: CASSLDREETQYF; v_call: TRBV5-1; d_call: .; clone_size: medium-sized; j_call: TRBJ2-5
cdr3_nt: TGCGCCAGCAGCTTGGCCGAAGCTCCTGGTGGCTACACCTTC; cdr3_aa: CASSLAEAPGGYTF; v_call: TRBV5-1; d_call: .; clone_size: once; j_call: TRBJ1-2